Below are 18 T cell receptor beta chains sequenced from a single sample in a study of monozygotic twins with cystic fibrosis. Profiling relied on immunoSEQ multiplex PCR, and the TCRdb table lists in-frame clones only, not all of them. The profile shows 30,000 to 40,000 clones, just over 65% of them singletons. The sample was blood. The receptors were gathered from a girl between 5 and 17 years old with cystic fibrosis.

The V call is TRBV29-1, the J call TRBJ2-5, with D unclear. CDR3 size: 13 residues. Germline assignment: CDR1 SQVTM and CDR2 ANQGSEA. V lost 1 base and J lost 1, with 7 bases in between. The CDR3 DNA is TGCAGCGTTGAAGCTTGGAGCCAAGAGACCCAGTACTTC. Amino acids: CSVEAWSQETQYF.

This chain links TRBV7-6 with TRBJ2-5, with TRBD1 identical over 10 bases. Germline CDR1 is SGHVS and CDR2 is FNYEAQ. This CDR3 is 16 amino acids long. Trimming at V came to 0 bases and at J to 5 bases, leaving 6 bases not matched to a gene. Written as DNA, the CDR3 is TGTGCCAGCAGCTTAGCACCGACAGGGGGCAGGGAGACCCAGTACTTC. Its translation is CASSLAPTGGRETQYF.

This clone was observed a handful of times. The genes are TRBV10-3 and TRBJ2-7; 8 bases are shared with TRBD2. This CDR3 spans 13 amino acids. V was pared by 5 bases and J by 5 bases, with 5 bases of the junction left unmatched. Per germline, CDR1 ENHRY and CDR2 SYGVKD. DNA for the CDR3: TGTGCCATCAGTCTGGGACTAGGGGACGAGCAGTACTTC. Translation gives CAISLGLGDEQYF.

This clone occurred a few times. The V call is TRBV7-2, the J call TRBJ2-2; D call uncertain. Germline lookup yields CDR1 SGHTA and CDR2 FQGNSA. V lost 5 bases to trimming and J lost 4 bases, with 8 bases between them. CDR3 length equals 13 residues. CDR3 bases: TGTGCCAGCAGCACTACCCGCACCGGGGAGCTGTTTTTT. This sequence encodes CASSTTRTGELFF.

The chain has TRBV10-1 and TRBJ1-1, with D perhaps TRBD1 (5 bases). Trimming took 2 bases from V and 9 from J, leaving 10 bases between them. CDR1 WNHNN and CDR2 SYGVQD come from the germline V gene (reference sequence). This CDR3 is built from 12 residues. The CDR3 is CASSEPRGQAFF. The DNA for the CDR3 is TGCGCCAGCAGTGAGCCCCGGGGACAAGCTTTCTTT.

V and J are TRBV29-1 and TRBJ1-4; D is ambiguous. CDR1 is SQVTM and CDR2 is ANQGSEA in the germline V gene. V lost 2 bases, J lost 7 bases, and 11 bases lay in between. The CDR3 covers 13 residues. In nucleotides, the CDR3 is TGCAGCGTTGAACCCTCTAGAGGTGAAAAACTGTTTTTT. Translated: CSVEPSRGEKLFF.

The chain uses TRBV2 and TRBJ1-1; weak D call: TRBD1 (6 bases). Looked up from germline, CDR1 is SNHLY and CDR2 is FYNNEI. V gave up 7 bases and J gave up 2 bases, with 17 bases separating them. The CDR3 sequence is 15 residues long. CDR3 bases: TGTGCCAGCAACCGGCCAGGGGTCGGTAACACTGAAGCTTTCTTT. It specifies CASNRPGVGNTEAFF.

The rearrangement uses TRBV5-1 and TRBJ2-7; the D is unclear. V lost 0 bases, J lost 3 bases, and 7 bases lay in between. CDR1 is SGHRS and CDR2 is YFSETQ in the germline V gene. The CDR3 extends over 13 amino acids. The CDR3 reads CASSLALNYEQYF. The CDR3 DNA follows: TGCGCCAGCAGCTTGGCCCTAAACTACGAGCAGTACTTC.

This rearrangement joins TRBV4-1 to TRBJ2-3; 9 bases map to TRBD2. Trimming at V came to 1 base and at J to 6 bases, leaving 8 bases not matched to a gene. The CDR3 length is 16 residues. CDR1 and CDR2 from the germline V gene are MGHRA and YSYEKL. CDR3: CASSQVRTSVPDTQYF. CDR3 coding DNA: TGCGCCAGCAGCCAAGTAAGGACTAGCGTACCTGATACGCAGTATTTT.

This clone appeared once. The chain has TRBV5-1 and TRBJ2-3; TRBD1 aligns across 8 bases. Per germline, CDR1 SGHRS and CDR2 YFSETQ. CDR3 length: 16 amino acids. J gave up 3 bases and V 2 bases, and 8 bases lay outside the gene matches. DNA of the CDR3: TGCGCCAGCAGCTTACACCCAGGGGGCGCGACAGATACGCAGTATTTT. Its translation: CASSLHPGGATDTQYF.

The rearrangement joins TRBV18 to TRBJ2-2; D gene uncertain. The V end was cut by 0 bases, the J end by 7 bases, with 3 bases between. Germline V gives CDR1 KGHSH, CDR2 LQKENI. CDR3 length: 12 amino acids. The CDR3 nucleotides are TGTGCCAGCTCACCACCGGGCGGGGAGCTGTTTTTT. It encodes CASSPPGGELFF.

The CDR3 loop reads CSVEVGSGTYEQYF. The DNA of the CDR3 is TGCAGCGTTGAGGTCGGTAGCGGTACCTACGAGCAGTACTTC. The chain carries TRBV29-1 and TRBJ2-7; D perhaps matches TRBD2 (6 bases). The CDR3 loop spans 14 amino acids. Germline loops: CDR1 SQVTM, CDR2 ANQGSEA. V was clipped by 3 bases and J by 2 bases, with 14 bases between them.

This clone was seen a few times. The genes are TRBV6-4 and TRBJ1-2; D is uncertain. Germline lookup yields CDR1 MRHNA and CDR2 SNTAGT. V was cut by 2 bases and J by 7 bases, with 11 bases left in between. The CDR3 covers 13 residues. CDR3 bases: TGTGCCAGCAGTGACAAAGAGGGAGGTGGCTACACCTTC. It is translated as CASSDKEGGGYTF.

This chain joins TRBV19 and TRBJ2-3, with D possibly TRBD2 on 6 matching bases. Germline V lookup: CDR1 LNHDA, CDR2 SQIVND (reference sequence). Trimming took 5 bases from V and 1 from J, leaving 16 bases between them. The CDR3 is made up of 16 amino acids. CDR3 nucleotides: TGTGCCAGTAGTCCCGACCGACTAGAAGGCACAGATACGCAGTATTTT. Protein: CASSPDRLEGTDTQYF.

This clone was observed a handful of times. The genes are TRBV7-2 and TRBJ1-2, with a tentative D call TRBD1 (5 bases). This CDR3 spans 12 amino acids. Germline-derived CDR1 and CDR2 are SGHTA and FQGNSA. The V end lost 3 bases, the J end lost 8 bases, and 10 bases lay between the germline ends. CDR3 DNA: TGTGCCAGCAGCTTCCTGGAGGGGGGCTACACCTTC. Amino acids: CASSFLEGGYTF.

The table lists this clone with a few counts. The chain has TRBV28 and TRBJ2-1, with 10 bases identical to TRBD2. Trimming took 5 bases from V and 6 from J; bases not matched to a gene: 10. There are 16 residues in the CDR3. The germline V gene encodes CDR1 MDHEN and CDR2 SYDVKM. The CDR3 sequence is CASSTLAGRGINEQFF. In DNA form, the CDR3 reads TGTGCCAGCAGTACACTAGCGGGAAGGGGGATCAATGAGCAGTTCTTC.

The CDR3 protein is CASSQVGPGGGGPREQFF. As DNA, the CDR3 is TGTGCCAGCAGCCAAGTTGGTCCCGGGGGCGGGGGTCCGCGGGAGCAGTTCTTC. The J gene is TRBJ2-1, the V gene TRBV14; possible D gene TRBD2, 7 bases. The germline CDR1 and CDR2 sequences are SGHDN and FVKESK. V was trimmed by 1 base and J by 10 bases, leaving 26 bases between them. The CDR3 is 18 residues long.

This chain uses TRBV10-1 with TRBJ2-3; D unresolved. Germline CDR1 WNHNN, CDR2 SYGVQD (reference sequence). V was trimmed by 4 bases and J by 4 bases, leaving 9 bases between them. The CDR3 is 13 residues long. The CDR3 region is CASSASRADTQYF. For the CDR3, the DNA is TGCGCCAGCAGTGCATCGCGAGCAGATACGCAGTATTTT.